Sequencing of this TCR beta chain was carried out in a study of monozygotic twins with inflammatory bowel disease. Points from the study as a whole: Against healthy co-twins, IBD patients had lower TCRbeta diversity (measured by inverse Simpson).

Notes on this clonotype: Its specificity is not known.

Per donor, 2.5 to 3 ml of blood was collected and frozen. Researchers used template switching to add UMIs featuring a 6-nucleotide sample barcode. Using the 5' RACE reads, TCRdb records one entry per CDR3 protein without DNA. The sample data list hundreds of thousands of distinct CDR3 sequences. Source material: blood. The receptor's source is a human donor with ulcerative colitis or Crohn's disease, or a healthy co-twin of an affected twin (not recorded which).

The CDR3 sequence is CASSQAGQGAGQPQHF. The gene calls are TRBV7-2 and TRBJ1-5; lacking DNA, the TRBD1 call made by TCRdb goes unchecked. Germline CDR1 and CDR2: SGHTA and FQGNSA. This CDR3 is built from 16 residues.